This is a list of T cell receptor beta chains from one sample in a study of blood T cell repertoires in COVID-19. Measured with immunoSEQ multiplex PCR; TCRdb has only the in-frame clones, and not every one. Among about 200,000 clones listed, roughly 84% were seen once. The material sequenced was peripheral blood. All receptors come from a human donor in a cohort sampled during active COVID-19. The CDR3 runs from the conserved cysteine through the conserved F or W. D genes are given only for firm matches. The size entry is marked missing in some rows and otherwise reads once, few, many or a size class.

CDR3: CASSESGFVTGRNSPLHF; DNA: TGCGCCAGCAGTGAGTCAGGCTTCGTGACAGGGCGTAATTCACCCCTCCACTTT; D: TRBD1; size: few; J: TRBJ1-6; V: TRBV10-2
CDR3: CAWSHLAESLSYNEQFF; DNA: TGTGCCTGGAGTCATCTAGCGGAGTCCCTCTCCTACAATGAGCAGTTCTTC; D: TRBD2; size: .; J: TRBJ2-1; V: TRBV30
CDR3: CASSRAGGEYSDRTDTQYF; DNA: TGTGCCAGCAGCCGAGCCGGGGGGGAATACAGCGACCGCACAGATACGCAGTATTTT; D: TRBD2; size: .; J: TRBJ2-3; V: TRBV3-1/TRBV3-2
CDR3: CSASRQGAGQPQHF; DNA: TGCAGTGCTAGTAGACAGGGGGCAGGTCAGCCCCAGCATTTT; D: TRBD1; size: .; J: TRBJ1-5; V: TRBV20-1
CDR3: CASSPPRGRQPQHF; DNA: TGTGCCAGTAGTCCCCCCAGGGGGCGTCAGCCCCAGCATTTT; D: TRBD1; size: .; J: TRBJ1-5; V: TRBV19
CDR3: CASSLGPGQGTYEQYF; DNA: TGCGCCAGCAGCTTGGGACCGGGACAGGGAACCTACGAGCAGTACTTC; D: TRBD1; size: .; J: TRBJ2-7; V: TRBV5-1
CDR3: CASSQGPGTSGRRLWYTEQFF; DNA: TGTGCCAGCAGCCAAGGGCCCGGGACTAGCGGGAGGAGGCTATGGTATACTGAGCAGTTCTTC; D: TRBD2; size: once; J: TRBJ2-1; V: TRBV4-2
CDR3: CSVHRRPYNEQFF; DNA: TGCAGCGTACACAGGCGACCCTACAATGAGCAGTTCTTC; D: .; size: .; J: TRBJ2-1; V: TRBV29-1
CDR3: CASSLGTSGLETQYF; DNA: TGCGCCAGCAGCTTAGGGACTAGCGGGTTGGAGACCCAGTACTTC; D: TRBD2; size: .; J: TRBJ2-5; V: TRBV5-1
CDR3: CASSFRYNEQFF; DNA: TGCGCCAGCAGCTTCAGATACAATGAGCAGTTCTTC; D: .; size: .; J: TRBJ2-1; V: TRBV5-1
CDR3: CAIRGALNQPQHF; DNA: TGTGCCATCAGGGGGGCCCTAAATCAGCCCCAGCATTTT; D: .; size: .; J: TRBJ1-5; V: TRBV10-3
CDR3: CASSDDRATGELFF; DNA: TGTGCCAGCAGTGACGACAGGGCCACCGGGGAGCTGTTTTTT; D: TRBD1; size: .; J: TRBJ2-2; V: TRBV2
CDR3: CASSMGLAGVDNEQFF; DNA: TGTGCCAGTAGTATGGGCCTAGCGGGAGTAGATAATGAGCAGTTCTTC; D: TRBD2; size: .; J: TRBJ2-1; V: TRBV19
CDR3: CSASTGGSVNQPQHF; DNA: TGCAGTGCTAGTACGGGGGGCTCTGTAAATCAGCCCCAGCATTTT; D: .; size: few; J: TRBJ1-5; V: TRBV20-1
CDR3: CASRRENNQPQHF; DNA: TGTGCCAGCAGGAGGGAAAACAATCAGCCCCAGCATTTT; D: .; size: .; J: TRBJ1-5; V: TRBV12-3/TRBV12-4
CDR3: CSVERRGSSYNEQFF; DNA: TGCAGCGTTGAAAGGCGGGGGAGCTCCTACAATGAGCAGTTCTTC; D: TRBD2; size: .; J: TRBJ2-1; V: TRBV29-1
CDR3: CSVVVGRVGSGVNTGELFF; DNA: TGCAGCGTTGTGGTCGGCAGGGTTGGTTCGGGAGTGAACACCGGGGAGCTGTTTTTT; D: .; size: few; J: TRBJ2-2; V: TRBV29-1
CDR3: CASSRGQEQYF; DNA: TGTGCCAGCAGCCGGGGACAGGAGCAGTACTTC; D: TRBD1; size: few; J: TRBJ2-7; V: TRBV3-1/TRBV3-2
CDR3: CASSERQDNEQFF; DNA: TGTGCCAGCAGTGAACGCCAGGACAATGAGCAGTTCTTC; D: .; size: .; J: TRBJ2-1; V: TRBV2
CDR3: CSVEFREETQYF; DNA: TGCAGCGTTGAGTTCAGGGAAGAGACCCAGTACTTC; D: .; size: .; J: TRBJ2-5; V: TRBV29-1
CDR3: CASSTTSGPYEQYF; DNA: TGTGCCAGTAGTACCACTAGCGGCCCCTACGAGCAGTACTTC; D: TRBD2; size: .; J: TRBJ2-7; V: TRBV19
CDR3: CASSLGDNLEQFF; DNA: TGTGCCAGCAGCTTAGGGGACAACCTTGAGCAGTTCTTC; D: .; size: .; J: TRBJ2-1; V: TRBV7-9
CDR3: CASSQDPSRVAAEQFF; DNA: TGTGCCAGCAGCCAAGATCCCTCGAGGGTCGCGGCTGAGCAGTTCTTC; D: .; size: .; J: TRBJ2-1; V: TRBV4-2
CDR3: CAWNLGNLGNTIYF; DNA: TGTGCCTGGAACCTCGGGAATCTCGGAAACACCATATATTTT; D: .; size: few; J: TRBJ1-3; V: TRBV30
CDR3: CASSWGPGVASTDTQYF; DNA: TGTGCCAGCAGCTGGGGGCCAGGGGTGGCCAGCACAGATACGCAGTATTTT; D: .; size: .; J: TRBJ2-3; V: TRBV5-8
CDR3: CASSDRLGEYF; DNA: TGTGCCAGCAGCGATAGGTTAGGGGAGTACTTC; D: .; size: .; J: TRBJ2-5; V: TRBV28
CDR3: CASSDGATGELFF; DNA: TGTGCCAGCAGCGACGGAGCCACCGGGGAGCTGTTTTTT; D: .; size: .; J: TRBJ2-2; V: TRBV25-1